A single sample gave rise to the 16 T cell receptor beta chains below, sequenced in a study of T cells in Graves' hyperthyroidism and ophthalmopathy (dated by TCRdb to between 2018 and 2021). The library was made by multiplex PCR. The sequencer listed for this sample is Illumina HiSeq 2000. The TCR beta CDR3 regions were amplified from RNA transcripts. The first round of RT-PCR for the TCR CDR3 was performed with the HTBI primer set and the Qiagen OneStep RT-PCR kit. TCRdb trimmed the raw reads at Q25, called clones with MiXCR and kept productive beta chains. Each entry is one CDR3 protein sequence, shown with its most common DNA and genes. For this sample there are 450,000 to 550,000 distinct CDR3 sequences; roughly 24% appear just once. Approximately 10% of the sample goes to the ten largest clones. The specimen was blood. Receptors were obtained from a woman in her 30s with Graves' ophthalmopathy.

This clonotype was counted a single time. The V and J genes are TRBV19 and TRBJ2-6; possibly TRBD2 for D (6 bases). In germline, CDR1 is LNHDA, CDR2 SQIVND (reference sequence). The CDR3 loop spans 18 amino acids. V lost 3 bases and J 0 bases, leaving 15 bases between the germline ends. The CDR3 sequence is CASSMKLALSSGANVLTF. The DNA of the CDR3 is TGTGCCAGTAGTATGAAGCTAGCGCTTAGCTCTGGGGCCAACGTCCTGACTTTC.

On this clonotype itself: Its ends do not fully match the called genes, so a read error is possible. The chain uses TRBV6-2 or TRBV6-3 and TRBJ2-4, with D possibly being TRBD2 (5 bases). Germline V CDR1 and CDR2: MNHEY, SVGEGT. CDR3 size: 17 residues. The CDR3 region has the DNA TGTGCCAGCAGAACCTTGGCGGGCGGTGTAGCCAAAAACATTAAGTACTTC. Encoded protein: CASRTLAGGVAKNIKYF.

The chain recombines TRBV12-3 or TRBV12-4 with TRBJ2-7, with 7 nucleotides matching TRBD1. The trim removed 5 bases at V and 2 bases at J, leaving 12 bases unmatched. The CDR3 consists of 16 residues. This CDR3 is CASSRGPADSTYEQYF. The CDR3 region has the DNA TGTGCCAGCAGTAGGGGGCCCGCGGACAGTACCTACGAGCAGTACTTC.

This clonotype was seen many times. The V call is TRBV29-1, the J call TRBJ1-3; tentatively, D is TRBD1 (6 bases). CDR1 and CDR2 from the germline V gene are SQVTM and ANQGSEA. CDR3 length: 14 residues. V dropped 0 bases and J dropped 1 base, with 7 bases sitting between them. CDR3 sequence: CSVEEGQSGNTIYF. CDR3 in DNA: TGCAGCGTTGAAGAAGGACAGTCTGGAAACACCATATATTTT.

The sample holds many counts of this clonotype. The chain uses TRBV29-1 and TRBJ1-2, with TRBD1 as a possible D gene (6 bases). Deletions cut 6 bases from V and 1 base from J, with 18 bases between. The germline CDR1 and CDR2 sequences are SQVTM and ANQGSEA. This CDR3 contains 15 residues. CDR3 amino acids: CSVKGETLGNYGYTF. The CDR3 coding sequence is TGCAGCGTCAAGGGGGAAACTTTGGGTAACTATGGCTACACCTTC. Full variable domain (outside the CDR3, taken from reference TRBV29-1 and TRBJ1-2): SAVISQKPSRDICQRGTSLTIQCQVDSQVTMMFWYRQQPGQSLTLIATANQGSEATYESGFVIDKFPISRPNLTFSTLTVSNMSPEDSSIYLCSVKGETLGNYGYTFGSGTRLTVV.

The sample holds many counts of this clonotype. The V gene is TRBV28, the J gene TRBJ2-7; D is uncertain. The V gene's germline CDR1 is MDHEN and CDR2 SYDVKM. Trimming removed 2 bases from V and 2 bases from J, with 16 bases in between. The CDR3 totals 16 residues. Written as DNA, the CDR3 is TGTGCCAGCAGTTTAACCCTGGCAGAACTTACCTACGAGCAGTACTTC. Translation: CASSLTLAELTYEQYF.

This clonotype was recorded at least ten times. This sequence joins TRBV19 and TRBJ2-7, with 7 bases identical to TRBD1. After removal of 3 bases from V and 3 bases from J, the junction contained 8 bases not matched to a gene. The CDR3 runs 15 residues. Germline CDR1 LNHDA, CDR2 SQIVND (reference sequence). CDR3 residues: CASSINPGTDYEQYF. Written as DNA, the CDR3 is TGTGCCAGTAGTATTAACCCAGGGACAGACTACGAGCAGTACTTC.

This clonotype was found many times. V gene TRBV9 combines with J gene TRBJ2-7, with D possibly TRBD2 on 5 matching bases. CDR1 is SGDLS and CDR2 is YYNGEE in the germline V gene. The CDR3 has 14 amino acids. With 0 bases removed from V and 3 bases from J, the gap between germline ends came to 10 bases. The CDR3 sequence: CASSVAGENYEQYF. The CDR3 DNA sequence: TGTGCCAGCAGCGTAGCCGGGGAAAACTACGAGCAGTACTTC.

Ten or more counts support this clonotype. The rearrangement links TRBV6-1 to TRBJ2-1; D is uncertain. Deletions cut 0 bases from V and 8 bases from J, with 11 bases between. This CDR3 comprises 14 residues. The V gene's germline CDR1 is MNHNS and CDR2 SASEGT. The CDR3 nucleotides read TGTGCCAGCAGTGAAGCCTTAGGACGGCATGAGCAGTTCTTC. Translated, it gives CASSEALGRHEQFF.

In this sample, this clonotype turned up a few times. This chain joins TRBV25-1 and TRBJ2-5; 7 nucleotides line up with TRBD1. Germline loops: CDR1 MGHDK, CDR2 SYGVNS. This CDR3 has 15 amino acids. Unmatched junction bases numbered 10, after V lost 4 bases and J lost 5 bases. The CDR3 loop reads CASSALDRERETQYF. CDR3 DNA: TGTGCCAGCAGTGCCCTCGACAGGGAGAGGGAGACCCAGTACTTC.

In the case of this clonotype: One junction end disagrees with the germline gene, perhaps due to a read error. The chain joins TRBV10-3 to TRBJ1-1; possibly TRBD1 for D (5 bases). Per germline, CDR1 ENHRY and CDR2 SYGVKD. There are 15 residues in the CDR3. The CDR3 is CAISESSGFGTEASF. CDR3 bases: TGTGCCATCAGTGAGTCGTCAGGGTTCGGTACTGAAGCTTCCTTT.

This clonotype appeared many times. The chain has TRBV28 and TRBJ1-2; 8 nucleotides align to TRBD1. V shed 6 bases and J 5 bases; nucleotides not matched to a gene: 8. The CDR3 sequence is 14 residues long. CDR1 is MDHEN and CDR2 is SYDVKM in the germline V gene. CDR3 region: CASSLGQELYGYTF. In nucleotides, the CDR3 is TGTGCCAGCAGCTTGGGACAGGAGCTATATGGCTACACCTTC.

J is TRBJ1-5 and V is TRBV6-1; D remains unclear. CDR1 is MNHNS, CDR2 SASEGT, per germline. The length of the CDR3 is 14 residues. The germline V and J ends were trimmed by 2 bases and 4 bases, with 9 bases remaining between them. CDR3 nucleotides: TGTGCCAGCAGTGAATGGAAGGAAAATCAGCCCCAGCATTTT. It translates to CASSEWKENQPQHF.

This clonotype appeared once. The chain links TRBV11-2 to TRBJ1-1, with 7 bases identical to TRBD1. The CDR3 has 15 amino acids. Germline CDR1 reads SGHAT; CDR2 reads FQNNGV. After removal of 5 bases from V and 7 bases from J, the junction contained 13 bases not matched to a gene. The CDR3 DNA follows: TGTGCCAGCAGCCGACTAGCTACAGGGGTTGGTGAAGCTTTCTTT. The encoded protein is CASSRLATGVGEAFF.

The sample holds many counts of this clonotype. V is TRBV29-1 and J is TRBJ1-1; D is uncertain. CDR1 and CDR2 from the germline V gene are SQVTM and ANQGSEA. There are 14 residues in the CDR3. Trimming removed 5 bases from V and 4 bases from J, with 17 bases in between. CDR3 loop: CSVRPQVHGTEAFF. The CDR3 DNA is TGCAGCGTTAGACCCCAGGTCCATGGCACTGAAGCTTTCTTT.

V is TRBV20-1 and J is TRBJ2-1; 8 positions agree with TRBD1. Trimming took 6 bases from V and 3 from J; bases not matched to a gene: 10. The V gene's germline CDR1 is DFQATT and CDR2 SNEGSKA (reference sequence). The CDR3 is 15 residues long. DNA for the CDR3: TGCAGTGCGACGACGGCCGGGACAGGCTACAATGAGCAGTTCTTC. Translation gives CSATTAGTGYNEQFF.